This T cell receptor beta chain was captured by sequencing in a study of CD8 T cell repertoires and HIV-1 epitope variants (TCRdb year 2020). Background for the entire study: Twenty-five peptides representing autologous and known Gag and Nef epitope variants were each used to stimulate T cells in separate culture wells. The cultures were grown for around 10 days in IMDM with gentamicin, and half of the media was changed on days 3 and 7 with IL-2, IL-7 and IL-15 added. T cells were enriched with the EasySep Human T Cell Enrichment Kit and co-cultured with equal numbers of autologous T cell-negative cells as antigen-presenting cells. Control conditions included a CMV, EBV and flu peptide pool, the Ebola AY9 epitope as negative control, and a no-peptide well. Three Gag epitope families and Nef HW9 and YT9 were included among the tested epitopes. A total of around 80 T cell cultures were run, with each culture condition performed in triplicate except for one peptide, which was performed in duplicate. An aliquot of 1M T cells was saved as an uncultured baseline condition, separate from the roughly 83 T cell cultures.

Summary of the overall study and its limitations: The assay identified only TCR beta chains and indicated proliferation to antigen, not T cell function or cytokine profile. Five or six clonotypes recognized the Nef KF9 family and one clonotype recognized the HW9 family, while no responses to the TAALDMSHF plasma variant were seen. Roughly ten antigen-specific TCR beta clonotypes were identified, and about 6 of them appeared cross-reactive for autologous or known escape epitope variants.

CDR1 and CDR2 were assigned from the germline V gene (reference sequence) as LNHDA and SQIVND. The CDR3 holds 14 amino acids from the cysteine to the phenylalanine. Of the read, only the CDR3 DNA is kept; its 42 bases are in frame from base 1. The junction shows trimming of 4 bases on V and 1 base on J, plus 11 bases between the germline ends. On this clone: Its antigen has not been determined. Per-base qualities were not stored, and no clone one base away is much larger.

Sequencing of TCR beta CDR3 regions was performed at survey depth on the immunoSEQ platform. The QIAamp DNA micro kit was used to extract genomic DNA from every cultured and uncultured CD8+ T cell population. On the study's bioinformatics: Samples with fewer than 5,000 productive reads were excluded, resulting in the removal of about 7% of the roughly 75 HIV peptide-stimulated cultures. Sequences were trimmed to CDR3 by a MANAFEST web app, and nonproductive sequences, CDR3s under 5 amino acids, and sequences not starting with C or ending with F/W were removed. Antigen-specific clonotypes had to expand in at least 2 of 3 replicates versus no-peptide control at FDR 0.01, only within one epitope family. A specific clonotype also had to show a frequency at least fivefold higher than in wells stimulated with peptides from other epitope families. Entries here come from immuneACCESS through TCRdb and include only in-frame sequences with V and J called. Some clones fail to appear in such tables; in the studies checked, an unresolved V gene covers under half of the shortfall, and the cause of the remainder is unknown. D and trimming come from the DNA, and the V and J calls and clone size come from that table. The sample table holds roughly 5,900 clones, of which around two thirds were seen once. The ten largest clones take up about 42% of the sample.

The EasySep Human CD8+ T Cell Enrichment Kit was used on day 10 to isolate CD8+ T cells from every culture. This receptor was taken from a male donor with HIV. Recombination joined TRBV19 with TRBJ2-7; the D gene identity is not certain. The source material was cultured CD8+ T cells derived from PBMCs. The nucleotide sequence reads TGTGCCAGTAGTAAGACATGGCCTTCCTACGAGCAGTACTTC. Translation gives CASSKTWPSYEQYF.